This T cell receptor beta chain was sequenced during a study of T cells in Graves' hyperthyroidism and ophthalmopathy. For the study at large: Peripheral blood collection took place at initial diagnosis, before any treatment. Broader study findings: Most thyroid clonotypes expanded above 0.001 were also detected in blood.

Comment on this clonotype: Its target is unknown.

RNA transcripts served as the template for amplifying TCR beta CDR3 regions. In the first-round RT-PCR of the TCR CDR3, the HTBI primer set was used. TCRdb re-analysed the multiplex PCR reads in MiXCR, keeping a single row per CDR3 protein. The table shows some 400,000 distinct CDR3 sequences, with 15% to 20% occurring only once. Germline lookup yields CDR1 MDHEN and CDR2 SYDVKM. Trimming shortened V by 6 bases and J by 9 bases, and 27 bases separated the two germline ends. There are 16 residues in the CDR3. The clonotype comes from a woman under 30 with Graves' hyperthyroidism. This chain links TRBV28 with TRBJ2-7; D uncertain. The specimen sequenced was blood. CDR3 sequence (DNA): TGTGCCAGCAGCCCGACCGGGTTCTCGACCCTCCACGGGCAGTACTTC. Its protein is CASSPTGFSTLHGQYF.